The 26 T cell receptor beta chains presented below share a single source sample, sequenced in a study of a mutant IDH1 vaccine in newly diagnosed glioma. Assay used: immunoSEQ multiplex PCR; TCRdb lists only in-frame clones, some missing. In the table there are over 55,000 clones, roughly 77% of which are singletons. Time point specified: week 23, last vaccination. In every dose of vaccine, 300 ug of mutant IDH1 20-mer peptide was given alongside topical imiquimod. No antigen is known for these receptors. Sample: PBMCs, taken from a glioma patient whose treatment included an IDH1 peptide vaccine. The receptors stem from a woman in her thirties or forties with glioma. Some clones in this sample may be carry-over from other donors' samples.

This clone was counted only a few times. V usage is TRBV12-5 and J usage is TRBJ1-2, with 8 bases identical to TRBD1. The CDR3 spans 15 residues. Trimming at V came to 4 bases and at J to 4 bases, leaving 8 bases not matched to a gene. The germline V gene encodes CDR1 LGHNT and CDR2 FRNRAP. CDR3 DNA: TGTGCTAGTGGTTGGGAGACAGGGGCTTCCTATGGCTACACCTTC. Protein: CASGWETGASYGYTF. The full variable domain, with the rest looked up from reference TRBV12-5 and TRBJ1-2, is DARVTQTPRHKVTEMGQEVTMRCQPILGHNTVFWYRQTMMQGLELLAYFRNRAPLDDSGMPKDRFSAEMPDATLATLKIQPSEPRDSAVYFCASGWETGASYGYTFGSGTRLTVV.

The J gene is TRBJ1-1, the V gene TRBV11-2; tentatively, D is TRBD1 (5 bases). V lost 3 bases, J lost 6 bases, and 17 bases lay in between. CDR3 length equals 15 residues. Germline assignment: CDR1 SGHAT and CDR2 FQNNGV. The CDR3 bases are TGTGCCAGCAGCTTGAGTCAGGGTAAATTCTCTGAAGCTTTCTTT. Its translation: CASSLSQGKFSEAFF.

This chain joins TRBV4-2 and TRBJ1-2; 8 bases fit TRBD1. V was pared by 4 bases and J by 3 bases, with 4 bases of the junction left unmatched. The CDR3 totals 14 residues. Germline V CDR1 and CDR2: LGHNA, YNFKEQ. The chain's CDR3 is CASSPGQGDYGYTF. DNA for the CDR3: TGTGCCAGCAGCCCAGGACAGGGCGACTATGGCTACACCTTC.

The chain joins TRBV30 to TRBJ1-2; D remains unclear. The germline V and J ends were trimmed by 2 bases and 8 bases, with 12 bases remaining between them. The germline CDR1 and CDR2 sequences are GTSNPN and SVGIG (reference sequence). This CDR3 has 12 amino acids. The CDR3 DNA reads as TGTGCCTGGAGTCCGGGCCCCGTAGGCTACACCTTC. It codes for CAWSPGPVGYTF.

The genes are TRBV29-1 and TRBJ2-5; TRBD2 is a possible D gene (5 bases). The V and J ends lost 3 bases and 3 bases respectively, with 11 bases between them. Looked up from germline, CDR1 is SQVTM and CDR2 is ANQGSEA. This CDR3 region has 13 residues. Here the CDR3 reads CSVESGLEETQYF. Written as DNA, the CDR3 is TGCAGCGTTGAGTCAGGACTGGAAGAGACCCAGTACTTC.

This clone was seen more than once but under ten times. The rearrangement links TRBV23-1 to TRBJ1-2; D ambiguous. Being an ORF, TRBV23-1 has a function that is uncertain. The V end was cut by 0 bases, the J end by 2 bases, with 10 bases between. This CDR3 spans 15 amino acids. DNA of the CDR3: TGCGCCAGCAGTCAATCGCATTCTAAAAACTATGGCTACACCTTC. This codes for CASSQSHSKNYGYTF.

The chain joins TRBV7-3 to TRBJ2-2, with 11 bases lining up with TRBD1. V trimming: 5 bases; J trimming: 5 bases; junction bases outside the gene matches: 4. The CDR3 is made up of 15 amino acids. CDR1 is SGHTA, CDR2 FQGTGA, per germline. CDR3 sequence reads: CASSPGQGETGELFF. The CDR3, as DNA: TGTGCCAGCAGCCCGGGACAGGGGGAAACCGGGGAGCTGTTTTTT. The complete variable domain, with remaining parts taken from reference TRBV7-3 and TRBJ2-2, reads GAGVSQTPSNKVTEKGKYVELRCDPISGHTALYWYRQSLGQGPEFLIYFQGTGAADDSGLPNDRFFAVRPEGSVSTLKIQRTERGDSAVYLCASSPGQGETGELFFGEGSRLTVL.

This clone was detected only a few times. This chain connects TRBV2 to TRBJ2-7; D unresolved. CDR3 size: 11 residues. Trimming took 5 bases from V and 3 from J, leaving 5 bases between them. Germline V gene data show CDR1 as SNHLY and CDR2 as FYNNEI. The CDR3, as DNA: TGTGCCAGCAGTCCGAACTACGAGCAGTACTTC. Encoded protein: CASSPNYEQYF.

This clone was picked up many times. V usage is TRBV12-5 and J usage is TRBJ1-5, with 9 bases lining up with TRBD1. Germline V gene lookup returns CDR1 LGHNT and CDR2 FRNRAP. V trimming: 4 bases; J trimming: 4 bases; junction bases outside the gene matches: 5. The CDR3 loop spans 15 amino acids. CDR3 in DNA: TGTGCTAGTGGTTGGGGACAGGGTAGAAATCAGCCCCAGCATTTT. This gives the protein CASGWGQGRNQPQHF.

The rearrangement joins TRBV6-1 to TRBJ1-1, with D possibly being TRBD1 (5 bases). Germline CDR1 reads MNHNS; CDR2 reads SASEGT. V was shortened by 7 bases and J by 3 bases, with 12 bases between the two germline ends. The CDR3 length is 13 residues. In DNA, the CDR3 is TGTGCCAGCATAGTGAGAGGGGACACTGAAGCTTTCTTT. Protein sequence: CASIVRGDTEAFF.

The J gene is TRBJ1-1, the V gene TRBV27, with 8 nucleotides matching TRBD1. J lost 2 bases, V lost 5 bases, and 7 bases had no gene match. The CDR3 runs to 15 residues. The germline V gene has CDR1 MNHEY and CDR2 SMNVEV (reference sequence). CDR3 nucleotides: TGTGCCAGCAGTGTCAGACAGGGGTTAAACACTGAAGCTTTCTTT. Protein product: CASSVRQGLNTEAFF.

The rearrangement links TRBV6-1 to TRBJ2-7, with 7 positions matching TRBD1. J lost 6 bases, V lost 7 bases, and 6 bases had no gene match. Germline V gene lookup returns CDR1 MNHNS and CDR2 SASEGT. The CDR3 covers 12 residues. The CDR3 nucleotides are TGTGCCAGCAAACGAGGACAGGTCGAGCAGTACTTC. It yields the protein CASKRGQVEQYF.

The chain is built from TRBV5-6 and TRBJ1-3; D uncertain. The CDR3 length is 14 residues. Deletions cut 2 bases from V and 0 bases from J, with 6 bases between. The germline V gene encodes CDR1 SGHDT and CDR2 YYEEEE. CDR3 coding DNA: TGTGCCAGCAGCTTTCTCAGCTCTGGAAACACCATATATTTT. Protein product: CASSFLSSGNTIYF. Based on the CDR3 plus reference TRBV5-6 and TRBJ1-3, the full variable domain is DAGVTQSPTHLIKTRGQQVTLRCSPKSGHDTVSWYQQALGQGPQFIFQYYEEEERQRGNFPDRFSGHQFPNYSSELNVNALLLGDSALYLCASSFLSSGNTIYFGEGSWLTVV.

V and J are TRBV7-2 and TRBJ1-2; D is possibly TRBD1 (5 bases). This CDR3 spans 12 amino acids. Germline CDR1 is SGHTA and CDR2 is FQGNSA. Trimming took 3 bases from V and 14 from J, leaving 16 bases between them. The CDR3 loop is CASSLGGTLGTF. Here the CDR3 DNA reads TGTGCCAGCAGCTTGGGGGGGACTCTTGGGACCTTC.

The V call is TRBV4-2, the J call TRBJ2-4; no definite D call. V was trimmed by 1 base and J by 9 bases, leaving 7 bases between them. The CDR3 extends over 12 amino acids. Germline CDR1 LGHNA, CDR2 YNFKEQ. DNA for the CDR3: TGTGCCAGCAGCCAAGGGACCGGCATTCAGTACTTC. It specifies CASSQGTGIQYF.

The chain recombines TRBV4-1 with TRBJ2-6, with a weak D call TRBD1 (5 bases). The CDR3 consists of 16 residues. V was trimmed by 2 bases and J by 4 bases, leaving 12 bases between them. Germline V gene lookup returns CDR1 MGHRA and CDR2 YSYEKL. The CDR3 sequence is CASSQNSRTGANVLTF. CDR3 DNA sequence: TGCGCCAGCAGCCAAAACAGTCGGACAGGGGCCAACGTCCTGACTTTC.

The chain has TRBV19 and TRBJ1-2; unclear D gene. The length of the CDR3 is 14 residues. V shed 1 base and J shed 8 bases, with 14 bases lying between them. Germline CDR1 reads LNHDA; CDR2 reads SQIVND (reference sequence). CDR3 residues: CASSIGTEVGGYTF. The CDR3 nucleotides read TGTGCCAGTAGTATAGGTACGGAGGTCGGGGGCTACACCTTC.

This clone was recorded only once. The chain joins TRBV6-5 to TRBJ2-2; 9 bases line up with TRBD1. The V and J ends lost 0 bases and 6 bases, in that order; junction bases with no gene match: 5. CDR3 size: 16 residues. Germline CDR1 MNHEY, CDR2 SVGAGI. The CDR3 sequence is CASSYSGQGRAGELFF. As DNA, the CDR3 is TGTGCCAGCAGTTACTCGGGACAGGGAAGGGCCGGGGAGCTGTTTTTT.

V is TRBV7-9 and J is TRBJ1-2; 7 nucleotides line up with TRBD1. Germline loops: CDR1 SEHNR, CDR2 FQNEAQ (reference sequence). This CDR3 contains 18 residues. With V trimmed by 5 bases and J by 0 bases, 15 bases remained unmatched. The CDR3 DNA reads TGTGCCAGCAGCGCCACCGGGACAGAGCTCCTCTCTAACTATGGCTACACCTTC. It is translated as CASSATGTELLSNYGYTF.

This clone has just a few counts. The CDR3 protein is CASSRGTGTTNEKLFF. The CDR3 coding sequence is TGTGCCAGCAGCCGGGGGACAGGGACAACTAATGAAAAACTGTTTTTT. V usage is TRBV11-2 and J usage is TRBJ1-4, with TRBD1 matching over 9 bases. There are 16 residues in the CDR3. After removal of 5 bases from V and 0 bases from J, the junction contained 4 bases not matched to a gene. The germline gives CDR1 SGHAT, CDR2 FQNNGV.

This clone was detected a few times. The rearrangement uses TRBV7-8 and TRBJ2-1; D is possibly TRBD1 (6 bases). This CDR3 region has 16 residues. Germline V gene data show CDR1 as SGHVS and CDR2 as FQNEAQ. Trimming shortened V by 1 base and J by 0 bases, and 10 bases separated the two germline ends. CDR3 sequence reads: CASSLVGGPSYNEQFF. The CDR3 bases are TGTGCCAGCAGCTTAGTTGGGGGCCCCTCCTACAATGAGCAGTTCTTC.

The chain has TRBV7-2 and TRBJ1-4; 7 bases are a match to TRBD1. CDR3 size: 15 residues. Looked up from germline, CDR1 is SGHTA and CDR2 is FQGNSA. V shed 5 bases and J 5 bases; nucleotides not matched to a gene: 8. The CDR3 nucleotides are TGTGCCAGCAGCCCCCTCCGGGACAGCAATGAAAAACTGTTTTTT. Amino acid sequence: CASSPLRDSNEKLFF.

This chain connects TRBV30 to TRBJ2-5; 7 positions match TRBD2. CDR3 length: 14 amino acids. Germline CDR1 reads GTSNPN; CDR2 reads SVGIG (reference sequence). Losses at the gene ends were 5 bases for V and 4 bases for J; bases not matched to a gene: 10. CDR3 nucleotide sequence: TGTGCCTGGGACAGCGTGGGGGGGGGAGAGACCCAGTACTTC. This translates into CAWDSVGGGETQYF.

This rearrangement joins TRBV2 to TRBJ1-1; D call uncertain. V lost 7 bases and J lost 3, with 15 bases in between. Looked up from germline, CDR1 is SNHLY and CDR2 is FYNNEI. This CDR3 region has 14 residues. Here the CDR3 reads CASMVGSGDTEAFF. As DNA, the CDR3 is TGTGCCAGCATGGTAGGATCTGGGGACACTGAAGCTTTCTTT.

The genes are TRBV7-2 and TRBJ1-1; no clear D gene. The CDR3 is 14 amino acids. The V gene's germline CDR1 is SGHTA and CDR2 FQGNSA. Trimming left V 1 base short and J 8 bases short, with 14 bases between. The CDR3 nucleotides are TGTGCCAGCAGCTTAGTGGGAACAAGCCCGGAAGCTTTCTTT. This encodes CASSLVGTSPEAFF. The variable domain in full, completed from reference TRBV7-2 and TRBJ1-1, reads GAGVSQSPSNKVTEKGKDVELRCDPISGHTALYWYRQSLGQGLEFLIYFQGNSAPDKSGLPSDRFSAERTGGSVSTLTIQRTQQEDSAVYLCASSLVGTSPEAFFGQGTRLTVV.

The rearrangement links TRBV5-1 to TRBJ2-2; tentative D call: TRBD2 (6 bases). The germline V gene encodes CDR1 SGHRS and CDR2 YFSETQ. This CDR3 contains 18 residues. V was shortened by 3 bases and J by 5 bases, with 23 bases between the two germline ends. The CDR3 region is CASSSPPSVRALTGELFF. CDR3 nucleotides: TGCGCCAGCAGCTCCCCCCCTAGCGTAAGGGCACTTACCGGGGAGCTGTTTTTT.